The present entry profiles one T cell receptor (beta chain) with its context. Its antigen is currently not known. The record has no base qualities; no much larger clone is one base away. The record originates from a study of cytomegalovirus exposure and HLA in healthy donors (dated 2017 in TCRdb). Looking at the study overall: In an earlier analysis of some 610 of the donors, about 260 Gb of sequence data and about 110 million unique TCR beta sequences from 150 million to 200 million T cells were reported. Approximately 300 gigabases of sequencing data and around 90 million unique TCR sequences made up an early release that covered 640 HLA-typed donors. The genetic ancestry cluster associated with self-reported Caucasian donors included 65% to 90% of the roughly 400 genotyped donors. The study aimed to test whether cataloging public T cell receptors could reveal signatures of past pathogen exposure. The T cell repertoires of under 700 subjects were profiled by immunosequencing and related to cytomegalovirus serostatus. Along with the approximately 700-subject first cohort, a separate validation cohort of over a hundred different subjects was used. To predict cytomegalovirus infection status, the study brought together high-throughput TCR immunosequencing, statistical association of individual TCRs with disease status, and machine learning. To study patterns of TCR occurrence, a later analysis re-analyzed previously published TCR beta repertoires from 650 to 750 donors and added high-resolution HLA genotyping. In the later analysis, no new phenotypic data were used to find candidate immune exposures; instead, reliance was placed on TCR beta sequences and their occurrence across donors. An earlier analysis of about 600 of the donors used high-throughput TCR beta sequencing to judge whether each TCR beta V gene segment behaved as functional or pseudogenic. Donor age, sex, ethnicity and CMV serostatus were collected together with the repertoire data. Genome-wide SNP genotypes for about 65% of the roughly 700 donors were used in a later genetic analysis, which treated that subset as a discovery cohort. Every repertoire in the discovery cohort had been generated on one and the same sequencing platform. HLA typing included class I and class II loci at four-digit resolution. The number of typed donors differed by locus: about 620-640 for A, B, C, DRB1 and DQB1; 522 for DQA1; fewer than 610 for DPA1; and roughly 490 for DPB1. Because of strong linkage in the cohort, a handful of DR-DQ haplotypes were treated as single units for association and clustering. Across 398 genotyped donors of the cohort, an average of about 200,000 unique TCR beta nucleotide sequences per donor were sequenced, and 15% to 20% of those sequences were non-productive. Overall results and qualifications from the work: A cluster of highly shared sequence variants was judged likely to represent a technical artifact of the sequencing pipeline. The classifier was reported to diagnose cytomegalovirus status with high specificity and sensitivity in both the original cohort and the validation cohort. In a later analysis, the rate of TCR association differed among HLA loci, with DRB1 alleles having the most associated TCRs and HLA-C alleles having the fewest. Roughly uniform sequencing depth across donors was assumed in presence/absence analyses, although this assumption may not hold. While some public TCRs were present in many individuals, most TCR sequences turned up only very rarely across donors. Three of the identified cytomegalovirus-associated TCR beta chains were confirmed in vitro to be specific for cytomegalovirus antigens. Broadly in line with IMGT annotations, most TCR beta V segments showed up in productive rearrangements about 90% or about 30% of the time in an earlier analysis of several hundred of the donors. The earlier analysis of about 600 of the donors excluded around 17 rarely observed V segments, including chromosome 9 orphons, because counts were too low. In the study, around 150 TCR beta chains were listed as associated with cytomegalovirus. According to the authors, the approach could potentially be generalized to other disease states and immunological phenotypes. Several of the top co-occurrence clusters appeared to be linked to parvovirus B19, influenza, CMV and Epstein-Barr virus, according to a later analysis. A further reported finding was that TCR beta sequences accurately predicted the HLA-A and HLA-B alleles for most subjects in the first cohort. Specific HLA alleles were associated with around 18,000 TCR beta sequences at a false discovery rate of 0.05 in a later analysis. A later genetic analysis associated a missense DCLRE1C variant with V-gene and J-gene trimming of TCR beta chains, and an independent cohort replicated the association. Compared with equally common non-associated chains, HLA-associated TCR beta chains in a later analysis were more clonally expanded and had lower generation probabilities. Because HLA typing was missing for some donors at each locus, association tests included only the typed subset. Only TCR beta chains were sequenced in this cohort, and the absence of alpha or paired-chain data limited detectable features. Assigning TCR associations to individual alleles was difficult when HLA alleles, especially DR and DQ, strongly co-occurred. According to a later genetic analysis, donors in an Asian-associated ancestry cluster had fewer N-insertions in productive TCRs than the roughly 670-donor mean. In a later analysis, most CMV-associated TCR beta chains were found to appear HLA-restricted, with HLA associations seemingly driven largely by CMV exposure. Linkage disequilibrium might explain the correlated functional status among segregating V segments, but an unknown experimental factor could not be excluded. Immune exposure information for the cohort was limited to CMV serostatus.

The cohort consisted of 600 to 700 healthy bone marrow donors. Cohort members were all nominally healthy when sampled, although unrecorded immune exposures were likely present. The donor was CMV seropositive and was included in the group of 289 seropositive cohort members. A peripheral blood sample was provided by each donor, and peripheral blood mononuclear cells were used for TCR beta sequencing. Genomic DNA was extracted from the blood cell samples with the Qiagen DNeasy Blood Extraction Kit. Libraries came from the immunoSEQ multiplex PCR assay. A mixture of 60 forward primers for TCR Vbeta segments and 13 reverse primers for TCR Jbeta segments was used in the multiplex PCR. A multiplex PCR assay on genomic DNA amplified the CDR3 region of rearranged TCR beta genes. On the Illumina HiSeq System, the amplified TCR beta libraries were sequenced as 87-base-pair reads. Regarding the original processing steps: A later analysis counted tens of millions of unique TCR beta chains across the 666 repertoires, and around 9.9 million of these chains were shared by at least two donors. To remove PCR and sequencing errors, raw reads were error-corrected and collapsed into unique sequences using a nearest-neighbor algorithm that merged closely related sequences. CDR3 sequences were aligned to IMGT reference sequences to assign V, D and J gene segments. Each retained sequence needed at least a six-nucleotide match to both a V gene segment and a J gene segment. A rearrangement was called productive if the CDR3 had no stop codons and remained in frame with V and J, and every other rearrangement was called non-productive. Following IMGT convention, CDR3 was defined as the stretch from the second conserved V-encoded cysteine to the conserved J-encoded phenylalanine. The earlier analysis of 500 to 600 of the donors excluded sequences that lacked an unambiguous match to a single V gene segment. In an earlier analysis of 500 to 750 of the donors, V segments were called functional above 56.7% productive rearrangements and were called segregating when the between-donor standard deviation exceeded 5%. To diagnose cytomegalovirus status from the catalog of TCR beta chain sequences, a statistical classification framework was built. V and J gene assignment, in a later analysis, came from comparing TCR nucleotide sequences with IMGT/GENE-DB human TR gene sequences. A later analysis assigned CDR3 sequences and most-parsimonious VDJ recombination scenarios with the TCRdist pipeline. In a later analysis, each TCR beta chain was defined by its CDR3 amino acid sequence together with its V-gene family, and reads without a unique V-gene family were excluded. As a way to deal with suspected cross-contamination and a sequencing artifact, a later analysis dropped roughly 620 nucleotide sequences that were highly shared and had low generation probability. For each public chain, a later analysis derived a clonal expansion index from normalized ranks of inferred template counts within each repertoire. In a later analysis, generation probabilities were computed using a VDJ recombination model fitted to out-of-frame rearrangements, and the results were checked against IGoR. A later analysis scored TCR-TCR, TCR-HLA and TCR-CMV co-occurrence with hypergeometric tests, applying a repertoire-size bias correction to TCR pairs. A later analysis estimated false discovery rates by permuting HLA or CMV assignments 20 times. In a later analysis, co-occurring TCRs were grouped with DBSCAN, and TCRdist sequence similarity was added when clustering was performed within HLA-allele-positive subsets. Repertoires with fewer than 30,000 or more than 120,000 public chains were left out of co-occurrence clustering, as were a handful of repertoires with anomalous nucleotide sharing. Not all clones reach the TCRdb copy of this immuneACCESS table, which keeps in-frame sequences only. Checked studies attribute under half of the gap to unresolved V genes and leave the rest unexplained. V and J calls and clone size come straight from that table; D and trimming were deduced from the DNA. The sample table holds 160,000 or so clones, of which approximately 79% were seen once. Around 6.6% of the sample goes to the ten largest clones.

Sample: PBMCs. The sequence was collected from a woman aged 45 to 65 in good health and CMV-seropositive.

The sequenced DNA: TGTGCCAGCAGCCTTTCGCGAAGCTCCTATAATTCACCCCTCCACTTT. This yields the protein CASSLSRSSYNSPLHF. The chain links TRBV7-2 with TRBJ1-6, with no D gene named confidently. CDR1 and CDR2 are read off the germline V gene as SGHTA and FQGNSA. The CDR3 holds 16 amino acids from the cysteine to the phenylalanine. Kept here is only the CDR3 DNA, which spans 48 bases and is read in frame from base 1. At the junction V is shortened by 5 bases and J by 0 bases, with 11 bases in between.